This T cell receptor beta chain was recorded in a study of blood T cell repertoires in COVID-19. Study in general: The United States, Italy and Spain were the sources of the acute and convalescent COVID-19 samples. In each case, the material was cDNA or gDNA derived from T cells, B-cell-depleted T cells, or PBMCs.

How the authors handled the data: Reference gene primer amplification gave nucleated cell count estimates. Data came from immunoSEQ multiplex PCR; TCRdb stores just in-frame clones and leaves some out. That table furnishes V, J and clone size, whereas the DNA furnished D and trimming. The table shows about 20,000 clones, with 79% occurring only once. V lost 4 bases and J lost 5, with 13 bases in between. The CDR3 totals 14 residues. Germline lookup yields CDR1 SGHRS and CDR2 YFSETQ. The receptor's source is a man at least 80 years old with acute or convalescent COVID-19. The sequenced sample consisted of peripheral blood. The chain has TRBV5-1 and TRBJ2-1; no definite D call. CDR3 DNA sequence: TGCGCCAGCAGCCCGGAACGACATAACAATGAGCAGTTCTTC. Protein sequence: CASSPERHNNEQFF. Combining the CDR3 with reference TRBV5-1 and TRBJ2-1 gives the whole variable domain KAGVTQTPRYLIKTRGQQVTLSCSPISGHRSVSWYQQTPGQGLQFLFEYFSETQRNKGNFPGRFSGRQFSNSRSEMNVSTLELGDSALYLCASSPERHNNEQFFGPGTRLTVL.